This TCR beta chain originates from a study of cytomegalovirus exposure and HLA in healthy donors. The study ran its PCR with 60 Vbeta and 13 Jbeta primers. Assay: immunoSEQ multiplex PCR; the TCRdb copy retains only in-frame clones and omits some. The sample lists 89,000 or so clones; over 75% were seen once. Healthy bone marrow donors formed the donor group. The CDR3 totals 13 residues. Deletions cut 3 bases from V and 5 bases from J, with 11 bases between. Germline CDR1 reads SGDLS; CDR2 reads YYNGEE. The sequenced sample was PBMCs. This sequence joins TRBV9 and TRBJ1-1, with D possibly being TRBD1 (6 bases). The sequence was collected from a boy aged 10-17 years in good health and CMV-seronegative. The CDR3 spells CASSETGLTEAFF. Here the CDR3 DNA reads TGTGCCAGCAGCGAAACAGGGTTGACTGAAGCTTTCTTT.